This passage covers 8 T cell receptor beta chains from one sample sequenced in a study of blood T cell repertoires in COVID-19. Generated by immunoSEQ multiplex PCR, the TCRdb table keeps only in-frame clones and is missing some. Of about 70,000 clones in the sample, 88% were seen once. The sequencing sample was made of peripheral blood. These receptors all come from a human donor in a cohort sampled during active COVID-19.

The chain employs TRBV5-4 and TRBJ1-2, with D maybe TRBD1 (6 bases). Germline assignment: CDR1 SGHNT and CDR2 YYREEE (reference sequence). This CDR3 has 14 residues. V was pared by 4 bases and J by 0 bases, with 10 bases between. The CDR3 here is CASSPRQANYGYTF. The CDR3 coding sequence is TGTGCCAGCAGCCCGAGACAGGCTAACTATGGCTACACCTTC. Looking up the rest from reference TRBV5-4 and TRBJ1-2 gives the full variable domain: ETGVTQSPTHLIKTRGQQVTLRCSSQSGHNTVSWYQQALGQGPQFIFQYYREEENGRGNFPPRFSGLQFPNYSSELNVNALELDDSALYLCASSPRQANYGYTFGSGTRLTVV.

The V call is TRBV5-1, the J call TRBJ2-6; D remains ambiguous. Trimming took off 0 bases at V and 0 bases at J, with 4 bases between the two ends. Germline CDR1 SGHRS, CDR2 YFSETQ. The CDR3 sequence is 15 residues long. The CDR3 DNA sequence: TGCGCCAGCAGCTTGGGAGACTCTGGGGCCAACGTCCTGACTTTC. Translating gives CASSLGDSGANVLTF.

This chain joins TRBV12-3 or TRBV12-4 and TRBJ1-2; no clear D. The length of the CDR3 is 13 residues. V shed 6 bases and J shed 2 bases, with 10 bases lying between them. The CDR3, as DNA: TGTGCCAGCAGCTATTCTAAAAACTATGGCTACACCTTC. As protein: CASSYSKNYGYTF.

The gene calls are TRBV28 and TRBJ2-1, with D maybe TRBD2 (6 bases). This CDR3 has 14 amino acids. V shed 7 bases and J shed 6 bases, with 16 bases lying between them. Looked up from germline, CDR1 is MDHEN and CDR2 is SYDVKM. The CDR3 DNA follows: TGTGCCAGCACCTCTCCCCGGGAGCCCAATGAGCAGTTCTTC. Residues: CASTSPREPNEQFF. The full variable domain, its missing parts supplied by reference TRBV28 and TRBJ2-1, is DVKVTQSSRYLVKRTGEKVFLECVQDMDHENMFWYRQDPGLGLRLIYFSYDVKMKEKGDIPEGYSVSREKKERFSLILESASTNQTSMYLCASTSPREPNEQFFGPGTRLTVL.

This sequence joins TRBV30 and TRBJ2-1, with D tentatively TRBD2 (6 bases). The V gene's germline CDR1 is GTSNPN and CDR2 SVGIG (reference sequence). CDR3 size: 13 residues. V dropped 8 bases and J dropped 3 bases, with 14 bases sitting between them. Here the CDR3 reads CAGRLGIYNEQFF. DNA of the CDR3: TGTGCCGGACGACTAGGAATCTACAATGAGCAGTTCTTC.

This clone has only a few counts. This chain uses TRBV3-1 (or the pseudogene TRBV3-2) with TRBJ1-1; 7 bases align to TRBD1. Germline V lookup: CDR1 LGHDT, CDR2 YNNKEL (reference sequence). V lost 7 bases and J lost 6; bases outside the gene matches: 11. The CDR3 spans 14 residues. The CDR3 region is CASTPDRSVPEAFF. CDR3 coding DNA: TGTGCCAGCACCCCGGACAGGTCGGTCCCTGAAGCTTTCTTT.

The J gene is TRBJ2-3, the V gene TRBV24-1, with 9 bases aligning to TRBD1. The V and J ends lost 4 bases and 4 bases, in that order; junction bases with no gene match: 5. Germline CDR1 KGHDR, CDR2 SFDVKD. The CDR3 is made up of 15 amino acids. The CDR3 region is CATSEGTGRADTQYF. The CDR3 DNA is TGTGCCACCAGTGAAGGGACAGGGAGAGCAGATACGCAGTATTTT.

This clone was seen a single time. This chain uses TRBV28 with TRBJ1-2; 7 positions match TRBD1. Trimming cost V 6 bases and J 4 bases; bases outside gene matches: 8. Germline V gene data show CDR1 as MDHEN and CDR2 as SYDVKM. The CDR3 contains 14 residues. The CDR3 DNA follows: TGTGCCAGCAGCCCTCAGGGGGGTCCCTATGGCTACACCTTC. Protein product: CASSPQGGPYGYTF.